This is a list of T cell receptor beta chains from one sample in a study of shared clonotypes between healthy human individuals. Using immunoSEQ multiplex PCR, the repertoire was profiled, and TCRdb retains in-frame clones only, with some absent. The data contain roughly 2,500,000 clones, 93% of them singletons. Source material: naive CD4+ T cells from PBMCs. These receptor sequences come from a man younger than 35 in good health. Some clones in this sample may be carry-over from other donors' samples. CDR3s include the opening cysteine and the closing phenylalanine or tryptophan. D genes are given only for firm matches. Expanded clones are given a class, and other clones once, few, many or no size at all.

j_call v_call d_call clone_size cdr3_length cdr3_nt cdr3_aa
TRBJ2-7 TRBV11-2 - - 13 TGTGCCAGCAGCTTAGCAGGGCCCTACGAGCAGTACTTC CASSLAGPYEQYF
TRBJ2-1 TRBV30 - - 15 TGTGCCTGGAGTGTAGGAGGGAGCTCCTACAATGAGCAGTTCTTC CAWSVGGSSYNEQFF
TRBJ1-5 TRBV5-1 - once 14 TGCGCCAGCAGCTCCATGCCGGGGTCCCAGCCCCAGCATTTT CASSSMPGSQPQHF
TRBJ1-6 TRBV30 - - 13 TGTGCCTGGAGTGTACGGAGGGATTCACCCCTCCACTTT CAWSVRRDSPLHF
TRBJ1-1 TRBV18 - - 12 TGTGCCAGCTCCCCAGCGAACACTGAAGCTTTCTTT CASSPANTEAFF
TRBJ2-1 TRBV19 - - 17 TGTGCCAGTAGTATCAATGTCGGAAGAGGTGCGTACAATGAGCAGTTCTTC CASSINVGRGAYNEQFF
TRBJ2-3 TRBV7-2 - - 15 TGTGCCATATCGTTGGGAGTTCGGCCGACAGATACGCAGTATTTT CAISLGVRPTDTQYF
TRBJ2-3 TRBV9 TRBD2 - 19 TGTGCCAGCAGCGTAGTTGAGGCGTGCGGGAGGGCAACGGAAGATACGCAGTATTTT CASSVVEACGRATEDTQYF
TRBJ2-1 TRBV19 TRBD1 - 17 TGTGCCAGTAGTACCCTTCGGACAGGGCCCTCCCTAAATGAGCAGTTCTTC CASSTLRTGPSLNEQFF
TRBJ2-5 TRBV11-2 - once 15 TGTGCCAGCAGCTGGAGAAAAGGAAACCAAGAGACCCAGTACTTC CASSWRKGNQETQYF
TRBJ2-7 TRBV11-2 - - 16 TGTGCCAGCAGCACCTCACACGGCCGTAGATCCTACGAGCAGTACTTC CASSTSHGRRSYEQYF
TRBJ2-1 TRBV7-8 - once 15 TGTGCCAGCAGCCTAGGTCTACCACTCTACAATGAGCAGTTCTTC CASSLGLPLYNEQFF
TRBJ2-6 TRBV11-2 - - 17 TGTGCCAGCAGCTTTCCGGGACAAGGCTCTGGGGCCAACGTCCTGACTTTC CASSFPGQGSGANVLTF
TRBJ1-3 TRBV6-5 - - 15 TGTGCCAGTTCGTCCCAGGTCCGTGCTGGAAACACCATATATTTT CASSSQVRAGNTIYF
TRBJ2-5 TRBV18 - - 15 TGTGCCAGCTCACCCGGAACGGGGTCGCAAGAGACCCAGTACTTC CASSPGTGSQETQYF
TRBJ2-3 TRBV29-1 - - 11 TGCAGCGCCCCAGCGGGAGATACGCAGTATTTT CSAPAGDTQYF
TRBJ1-2 TRBV5-1 TRBD1 - 14 TGCGCCAGCAGCCAGGGACAGATCAACTATGGCTACACCTTC CASSQGQINYGYTF
TRBJ1-2 TRBV6-6 - once 13 TGTGCCAGCAGCCGACGGATGAACTATGGCTACACCTTC CASSRRMNYGYTF
TRBJ2-7 TRBV6-1 - - 15 TGTGCCAGCAGTGAATATTTTTTTGGGCCCTACGAGCAGTACTTC CASSEYFFGPYEQYF
TRBJ2-7 TRBV18 - - 14 TGTGCCAGCTCGACCCGCAGGGACACCTACGAGCAGTACTTC CASSTRRDTYEQYF
TRBJ2-7 TRBV18 - - 15 TGTGCCAGCTCACCACTTCTTGGGGCGGGACCCGAGCAGTACTTC CASSPLLGAGPEQYF
TRBJ2-7 TRBV4-2 TRBD1 - 16 TGTGCCAGCAGCCAAGAGTCCCGGTCAGGGGGCTACGAGCAGTACTTC CASSQESRSGGYEQYF
TRBJ1-5 TRBV30 - - 13 TGTGCCTGGTCAGGGGATACCAATCAGCCCCAGCATTTT CAWSGDTNQPQHF
TRBJ1-1 TRBV7-9 TRBD1 few 14 TGTGCCAGCAGGCTGGGACAGATGAACACTGAAGCTTTCTTT CASRLGQMNTEAFF
TRBJ2-7 TRBV18 - - 12 TGTGCCAGCTCCGAAAACTCCTACGAGCAGTACTTC CASSENSYEQYF
TRBJ2-7 TRBV5-1 - - 13 TGCGCCAGCAGCAAGGACAGGCGGGAAGAGCAGTACTTC CASSKDRREEQYF
TRBJ2-2 TRBV25-1 TRBD1 - 16 TGTGCCAGCAGGTTTCCCGGGACAGGGGGGACCGGGGAGCTGTTTTTT CASRFPGTGGTGELFF
TRBJ2-7 TRBV5-1 - - 13 TGCGCCAGCAGCTTTGGACGGTACTACGAGCAGTACTTC CASSFGRYYEQYF